This TCR beta chain was identified during a study of T-cell memory formation after mild COVID-19. Regarding the study as a whole: Clones shrinking from day 15 to 85 showed even CD4/CD8 mixes; later expanders tilted CD4+.

TCRdb recomputed calls from the 5' RACE reads with MiXCR, one row per CDR3 protein. In the table there are 30,000 to 35,000 distinct CDR3 sequences, under 8% of which are singletons. This clonotype was counted only a few times. Its antigen is undetermined. The CDR3 is 17 residues long. V was pared by 4 bases and J by 1 base, with 9 bases of the junction left unmatched. CDR1 is KGHDR and CDR2 is SFDVKD in the germline V gene. Sequencing was carried out using PBMCs or a T cell subset sorted from them (not recorded which). The sequence was obtained from a young man who had mild COVID-19 (a few samples of this study predate the infection). Cell type and time point are not known. V and J are TRBV24-1 and TRBJ2-1; 7 nucleotides align to TRBD2. The CDR3 nucleotides are TGTGCCACCAGTGACACTTCAGGACTAGATTCCTACAATGAGCAGTTCTTC. Its translation is CATSDTSGLDSYNEQFF.